The clone carrying this TCR beta chain has more than one count but fewer than ten. What it recognizes is unknown. Documented treatment: oral pan-JAK inhibitor, 5-10 mg twice daily. Sequencing relied on a cDNA template that was reverse transcribed from extracted RNA. This table comes from immunoSEQ multiplex PCR, and its TCRdb copy is limited to in-frame clones, with some not included. In the table there are over 250,000 clones, 60% of which are singletons. The CDR3 totals 14 residues. Germline V CDR1 and CDR2: GTSNPN, SVGIG (reference sequence). V lost 1 base and J lost 1, with 10 bases in between. The data originate from a study of CD8+ T cells in alopecia areata. Across the study: In an open-label trial, patients got 5 to 10 mg tofacitinib twice daily.

Broader study findings: Many of the expanded lesional clones endured in scalp and blood while on tofacitinib.

This sample comprised CD4+ T cells sorted from blood, obtained around week 52, from a patient treated with tofacitinib. The genes are TRBV30 and TRBJ2-5; weak D call: TRBD1 (6 bases). The clonotype comes from a human donor with alopecia areata. The CDR3 DNA is TGTGCCTGGAGTGCGAACAGGGTCCAAGAGACCCAGTACTTC. It specifies CAWSANRVQETQYF.